The 5 T cell receptor beta chains below come from one sample, sequenced in a study of CD8 T cells in ankylosing spondylitis. Findings and caveats of the study: Seven to nine highly homologous variants formed a TCR beta motif that appeared characteristic of ankylosing spondylitis blood.

Their target antigens are unknown. TCRdb passed the 5' RACE reads through MiXCR, listing each CDR3 protein once. This table has 500,000 to 650,000 distinct CDR3 sequences, about 5.4% appearing once. The sample comprised blood, either unsorted or a sorted T cell fraction (not recorded which). These receptors were obtained from a male donor with ankylosing spondylitis.

The rearrangement uses TRBV5-1 and TRBJ2-3; D tentatively reads TRBD1 or TRBD2 (6 bases each). This CDR3 comprises 15 residues. V was shortened by 2 bases and J by 4 bases, with 14 bases between the two germline ends. CDR1 is SGHRS, CDR2 YFSETQ, per germline. CDR3 residues: CASSFGQKRADTQYF. In nucleotides, the CDR3 is TGCGCCAGCAGCTTCGGACAGAAGCGGGCAGATACGCAGTATTTT.

This clonotype has a handful of counts. V and J are TRBV7-9 and TRBJ2-3; 7 bases match TRBD1. The length of the CDR3 is 16 residues. V gave up 3 bases and J gave up 5 bases; unmatched junction bases: 11. Per the germline V gene, CDR1 is SEHNR and CDR2 is FQNEAQ (reference sequence). CDR3 bases: TGTGCCAGCAGCTTCCCTCCGGGACAGAAGTTAGATACGCAGTATTTT. Its protein is CASSFPPGQKLDTQYF.

V gene TRBV14 combines with J gene TRBJ2-7; 10 bases map to TRBD1. The CDR3 loop spans 15 amino acids. Looked up from germline, CDR1 is SGHDN and CDR2 is FVKESK. V trimming: 1 base; J trimming: 3 bases; junction bases outside the gene matches: 3. The CDR3 DNA reads TGTGCCAGCAGCCAAGGGGACAGGGGTTTCTACGAGCAGTACTTC. Its protein product is CASSQGDRGFYEQYF.

This clonotype was counted many times. The V and J genes are TRBV7-3 and TRBJ1-1; 9 nucleotides match TRBD1. Germline V lookup: CDR1 SGHTA, CDR2 FQGTGA. The V segment lost 0 bases and the J segment 1 base; nucleotides outside the gene matches: 3. The CDR3 is made up of 16 amino acids. CDR3 DNA: TGTGCCAGCAGCTTAACTACAGGGGGCGGGAACACTGAAGCTTTCTTT. This gives the protein CASSLTTGGGNTEAFF.

In the case of this clonotype: Mismatch with germline at one junction end may stem from a read error. This sequence joins TRBV27 and TRBJ2-7; 7 nucleotides align to TRBD1. In germline, CDR1 is MNHEY, CDR2 SMNVEV (reference sequence). The CDR3 contains 14 residues. CDR3 protein: CASSLRTGSSEQYF. In DNA form, the CDR3 reads TGTGCCAGCAGTTTACGGACAGGCTCCTCCGAGCAGTACTTC.